The present T cell receptor beta chain was sequenced within a study of T cells after yellow fever vaccination. MiXCR was run by TCRdb on the 5' RACE reads, yielding one entry per CDR3 protein. The profile shows about 210,000 distinct CDR3 sequences, approximately 6.8% of them singletons. This CDR3 has 15 residues. Trimming pared 6 bases from V and 3 bases from J, leaving 17 bases between. Germline V gives CDR1 ENHRY, CDR2 SYGVKD. The starting material was CD4+ T cells sorted from PBMCs, obtained on the day of the yellow fever booster vaccination. This chain links TRBV10-3 with TRBJ1-1; maybe TRBD1 (5 bases). The source of this sequence is a man aged 25 to 40 who received the YFV17D yellow fever vaccine. The chain's CDR3 is CAISPPLGADTEAFF. CDR3 bases: TGTGCCATCAGCCCCCCCCTTGGGGCGGACACTGAAGCTTTCTTT.